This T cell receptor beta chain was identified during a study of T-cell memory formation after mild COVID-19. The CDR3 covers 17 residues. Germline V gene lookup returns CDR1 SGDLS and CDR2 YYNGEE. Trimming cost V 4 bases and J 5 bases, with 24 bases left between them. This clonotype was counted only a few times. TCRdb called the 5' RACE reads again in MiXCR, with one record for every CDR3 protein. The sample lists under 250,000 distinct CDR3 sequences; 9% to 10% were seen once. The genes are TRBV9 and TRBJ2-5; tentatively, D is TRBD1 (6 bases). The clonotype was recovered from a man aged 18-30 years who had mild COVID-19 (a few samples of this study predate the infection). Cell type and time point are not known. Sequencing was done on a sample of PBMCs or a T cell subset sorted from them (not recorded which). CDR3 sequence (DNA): TGTGCCAGCAGCAAAACCGTGGGGGCTAAATGGTCTGAGACCCAGTACTTC. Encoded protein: CASSKTVGAKWSETQYF.